This T cell receptor beta chain was sequenced during a study of blood T cell repertoires in COVID-19. Study context: T cells, B-cell-depleted T cells, or PBMCs provided the cDNA or gDNA that served as material.

This clone was seen just once. Profiled with immunoSEQ multiplex PCR; TCRdb holds only in-frame clones, not every one. Of 150,000 to 200,000 clones listed, more than 75% are singletons. Germline V gene lookup returns CDR1 MDHEN and CDR2 SYDVKM. The CDR3 consists of 18 residues. The ends were cut back, 3 bases at V and 0 bases at J, with 20 bases in the middle. Assignment of participants to cohorts was predicated upon participant-reported clinical history. The sample comprised PBMCs or T cells enriched from blood (not recorded which). This sequence joins TRBV28 and TRBJ1-2; a possible D gene is TRBD1 (5 bases). The receptor's source is a woman between 45 and 65 years old who had recovered from COVID-19. The CDR3 sequence: CASSLFRERSRTNYGYTF. In DNA form, the CDR3 reads TGTGCCAGCAGTTTGTTCAGGGAACGGTCGCGCACTAACTATGGCTACACCTTC.